This TCR beta chain emerged from a study of OX40 agonist ivuxolimab in advanced cancers. Describing the broader study: Ivuxolimab was an agonistic, fully human IgG2 monoclonal antibody directed against OX40 (CD134), a costimulatory receptor. Intravenous ivuxolimab was administered to patients every 2 weeks at six dose levels: 0.01, 0.1, 0.3, 1.5, 3 and 10 mg/kg. Of the approximately 50 dose-escalation patients, hepatocellular carcinoma was present in 19, melanoma in approximately 15, renal cell carcinoma in 9 and head and neck cancer in 9. A male proportion of roughly 85% and a mean age of 60 years, ranging from about 23 to 90, were recorded for the dose-escalation cohort. Patients were allowed to have had prior anti-PD-1, anti-PD-L1 or anti-CTLA-4 therapy, and less than 45% of the dose-escalation patients had previously received checkpoint inhibitors. Partial responses occurred in three dose-escalation patients: two with cutaneous melanoma and one with hepatocellular carcinoma. Peripheral TCRbeta sequencing aimed to test whether ivuxolimab altered TCR sequence diversity and caused clonal T-cell expansion. The paper reports the monotherapy dose-escalation portion (N ≈ 50 patients) of the phase I ivuxolimab trial. General findings and caveats noted by the study authors: Which antigens the clonally expanded peripheral T cells were specific for was not determined. Low levels of normalized T-cell clonal expansion were also shown by some nonresponding patients. At doses of 0.1 to 3.0 mg/kg, clonal expansion of both CD4+ and CD8+ blood T cells was observed from baseline to week 6. In the 0.1-3.0 mg/kg groups, partial responders were among the patients with the lowest normalized peripheral clonal expansion, particularly in CD8+ T cells. After ivuxolimab, more expanded clones were found on average in CD8+ T cells than in CD4+ T cells.

The germline V gene encodes CDR1 SGHRS and CDR2 YFSETQ. Taken from cysteine to phenylalanine, the CDR3 has 15 residues. Of the read, only the CDR3 DNA is kept; its 45 bases are in frame from base 1. Deletion took 2 bases off V and 0 bases off J, with a span of 9 bases between the germline ends. A remark on this clone: The antigen it binds to is not known. Base qualities are not provided; no much larger clone lies one nucleotide away.

Genomic DNA was extracted from sorted cells for sequencing of the TCRbeta CDR3 region. The immunoSEQ Assay was used for sequencing of TCRbeta CDR3 regions. The table was pulled from immuneACCESS by TCRdb, which kept in-frame rearrangements only. Such tables lose some clones; where checked, under half of the loss comes from unresolved V genes, and the rest has no known cause. The sample contains over 85,000 clones, about 92% of them found a single time. About 0.24% of the sample is in the top ten clones. Patients with autoimmune disease history or receiving systemic immunosuppression were excluded from the trial. Peripheral blood for TCR sequencing was collected from all dose cohorts at baseline, on cycle 4 day 1, and on cycle 7 day 1. The samples were taken from a phase I, first-in-human, multicenter, open-label dose-escalation trial of ivuxolimab. Adults with locally advanced or metastatic melanoma, renal cell carcinoma, hepatocellular carcinoma or head and neck squamous cell carcinoma were enrolled in the trial. Before TCR sequencing, CD4+ T cells and CD8+ T cells were sorted from peripheral blood as separate populations.

The receptor was isolated from an adult with an advanced solid tumor such as melanoma, head and neck, liver or kidney cancer. Sequencing used CD4+ or CD8+ T cells sorted from blood, obtained in a trial of the OX40 agonist ivuxolimab. The receptor chain draws on TRBV5-1 and TRBJ2-1; the D gene identity is not certain. CDR3 reads: CASSLWATSYNEQFF. Read as DNA, the sequence is TGCGCCAGCAGCTTATGGGCTACCTCCTACAATGAGCAGTTCTTC.